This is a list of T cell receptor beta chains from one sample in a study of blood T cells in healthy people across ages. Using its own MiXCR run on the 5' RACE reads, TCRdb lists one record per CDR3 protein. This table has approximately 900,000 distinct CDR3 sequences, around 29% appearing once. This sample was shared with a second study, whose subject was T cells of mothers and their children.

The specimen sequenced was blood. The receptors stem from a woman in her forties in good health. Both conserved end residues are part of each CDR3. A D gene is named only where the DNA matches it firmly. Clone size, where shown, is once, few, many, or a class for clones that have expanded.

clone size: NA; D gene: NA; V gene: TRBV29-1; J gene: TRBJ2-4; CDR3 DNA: TGCAGCGTTGAAGAGGGACGGGGCCTCCTCAAAAACATTCAGTACTTC; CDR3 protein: CSVEEGRGLLKNIQYF
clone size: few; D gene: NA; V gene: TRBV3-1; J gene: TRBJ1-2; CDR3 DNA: TGTGCCAGCAGCCAAGAGCGCGGCTATGGCCACACCTTC; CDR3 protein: CASSQERGYGHTF
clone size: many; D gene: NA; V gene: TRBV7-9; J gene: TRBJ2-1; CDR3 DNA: TGTGCCAGCAGCCCAACGAGTTTAGGGCAGTTCTTC; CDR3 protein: CASSPTSLGQFF
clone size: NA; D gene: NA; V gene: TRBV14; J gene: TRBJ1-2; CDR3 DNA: TGTGCCAGCAGCCAAGATTTGGGGGCTTACTATGGCTACACCTTC; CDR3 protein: CASSQDLGAYYGYTF
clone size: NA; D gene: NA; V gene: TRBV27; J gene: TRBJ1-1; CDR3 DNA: TGTGCCAGCAGTTTTGGGGGGAAGGTCACTGAAGCTTTCTTT; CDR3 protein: CASSFGGKVTEAFF
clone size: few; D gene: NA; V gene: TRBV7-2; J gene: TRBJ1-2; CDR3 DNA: TGTGCCAGCAACGGGCGGGGGAATCAGGGATATGGCTACACCTTC; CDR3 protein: CASNGRGNQGYGYTF
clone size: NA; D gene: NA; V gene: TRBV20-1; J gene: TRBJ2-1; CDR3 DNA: TGCAGTGCTAGTGGGCACAGCTACAATGAGCAGTTCTTC; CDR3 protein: CSASGHSYNEQFF
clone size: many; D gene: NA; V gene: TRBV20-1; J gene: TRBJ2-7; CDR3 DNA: TGCAGTGCTAGAGATTGGCCTCTTAGCTCCTACGAGCAGTACTTC; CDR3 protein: CSARDWPLSSYEQYF
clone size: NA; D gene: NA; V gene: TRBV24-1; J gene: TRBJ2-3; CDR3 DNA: TGTGCCACCAGTGTTGATACAGATACGCAGTATTTT; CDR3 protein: CATSVDTDTQYF
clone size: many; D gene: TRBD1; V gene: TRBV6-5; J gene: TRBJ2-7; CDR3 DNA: TGTGCCAGCAGAAACACAGGGGGCAGGTACGAGCAGTACTTC; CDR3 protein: CASRNTGGRYEQYF
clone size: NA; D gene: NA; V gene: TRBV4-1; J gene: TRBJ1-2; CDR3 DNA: TGCGCCAGCAGCGCAAGAGAGTTCACGGGGCGCGTCTATGGCTACACCTTC; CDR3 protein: CASSAREFTGRVYGYTF
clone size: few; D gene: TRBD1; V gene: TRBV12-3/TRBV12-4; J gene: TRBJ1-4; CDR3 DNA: TGTGCCAGCACCACGAGGACAGGAACTAATGAAAAACTGTTTTTT; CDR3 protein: CASTTRTGTNEKLFF
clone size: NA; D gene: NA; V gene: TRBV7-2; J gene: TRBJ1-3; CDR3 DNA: TGTGCCAGCAGCTTATCCACCGGAAACACCATATATTTT; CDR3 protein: CASSLSTGNTIYF
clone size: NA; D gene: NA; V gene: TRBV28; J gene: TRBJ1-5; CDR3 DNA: TGTGCCAGCAGCCGGCAGGTCATAAGCAATCAGCCCCAGCATTTT; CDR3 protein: CASSRQVISNQPQHF
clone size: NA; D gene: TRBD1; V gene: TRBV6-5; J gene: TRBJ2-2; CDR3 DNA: TGTGCCAGCACTCCAGGACAGGGTATCACCGGGGAGCTGTTTTTT; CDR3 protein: CASTPGQGITGELFF
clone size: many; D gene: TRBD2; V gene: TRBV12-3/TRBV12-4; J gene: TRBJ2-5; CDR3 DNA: TGTGCCAGCAGTTTCTTATCAGCGGGGGGGAGGGAGACCCAGTACTTC; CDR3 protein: CASSFLSAGGRETQYF
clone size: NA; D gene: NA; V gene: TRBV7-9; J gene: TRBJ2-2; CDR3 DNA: TGTGCCAGCAGCCCCGGGGGCGCGAACACCGGGGAGCTGTTTTTT; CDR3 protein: CASSPGGANTGELFF
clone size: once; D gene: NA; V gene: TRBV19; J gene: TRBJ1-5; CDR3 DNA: TGTGCCAGTAGTATAGGGCGGGGGCTAGTAGGCAATCAGCCCCAGCATTTT; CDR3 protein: CASSIGRGLVGNQPQHF
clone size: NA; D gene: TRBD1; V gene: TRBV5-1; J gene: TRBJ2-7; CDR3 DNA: TGCACCAGCAGCTCGGGACAGGGAACCTACGAGCAGTACTTC; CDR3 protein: CTSSSGQGTYEQYF
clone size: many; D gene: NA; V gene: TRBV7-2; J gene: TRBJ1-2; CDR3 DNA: TGTGCCAGCAGCTTGGGGGTGCTCTATGGCTACACCTTC; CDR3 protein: CASSLGVLYGYTF
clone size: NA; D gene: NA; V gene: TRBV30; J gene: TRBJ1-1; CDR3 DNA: TGTGCCTGGAGTGGACAGAGGGGGTTTACTGAAGCTTTCTTT; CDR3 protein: CAWSGQRGFTEAFF
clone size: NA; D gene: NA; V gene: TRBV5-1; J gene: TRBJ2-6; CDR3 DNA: TGCGCCAGCAGTGGACGGGGAGGATGGGCCAACGTCCTGACTTTC; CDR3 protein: CASSGRGGWANVLTF
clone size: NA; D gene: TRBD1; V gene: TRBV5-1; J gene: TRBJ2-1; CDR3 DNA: TGCGCCAGCAGCCAAGGACAGGGATACAATGAGCAGTTCTTC; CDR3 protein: CASSQGQGYNEQFF
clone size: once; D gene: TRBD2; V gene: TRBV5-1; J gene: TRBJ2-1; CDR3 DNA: TGCGCCAGCAGCTTGAGCCTAGCGGGAGGTGAGGAGCAGTTCTTC; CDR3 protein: CASSLSLAGGEEQFF
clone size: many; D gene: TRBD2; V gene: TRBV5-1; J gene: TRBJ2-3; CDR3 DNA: TGCGCCAGCAGCTTGACTAGCGGGGGCCCTTTGCAGTATTTT; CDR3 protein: CASSLTSGGPLQYF
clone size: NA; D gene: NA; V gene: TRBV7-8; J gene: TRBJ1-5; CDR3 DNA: TGTGCCAGCAGCTTAGTAGGGTATAGCAATCAGTCCCAGCATTTT; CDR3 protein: CASSLVGYSNQSQHF
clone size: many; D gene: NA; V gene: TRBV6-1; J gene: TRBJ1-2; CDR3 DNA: TGTGCCAGCAGTTCCGGACATGGCTATGGCTACACCTTC; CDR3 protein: CASSSGHGYGYTF
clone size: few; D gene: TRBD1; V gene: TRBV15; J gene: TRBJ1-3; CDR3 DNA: TGTGCCACCAGCAGAGATCGACAGGGGTTGAGTGGAAACACCATATATTTT; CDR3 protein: CATSRDRQGLSGNTIYF
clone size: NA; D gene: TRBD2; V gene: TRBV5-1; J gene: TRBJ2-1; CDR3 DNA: TGCGCCAGCAGCCCTCCCCTTTTAGCGGGGGACGAGCAGTTCTTC; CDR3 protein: CASSPPLLAGDEQFF
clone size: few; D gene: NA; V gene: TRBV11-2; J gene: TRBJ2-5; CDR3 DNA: TGTGCCAGCAGCGGGGGGACAAGGCACCAAGAGACCCAGTACTTC; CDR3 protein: CASSGGTRHQETQYF
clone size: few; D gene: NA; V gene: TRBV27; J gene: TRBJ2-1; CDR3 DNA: TGTGCCAGCAGTAAGCTTAGCAACCTTGAGCAGTTCTTC; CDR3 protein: CASSKLSNLEQFF
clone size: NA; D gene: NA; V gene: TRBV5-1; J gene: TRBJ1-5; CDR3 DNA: TGCGCCAGCAGCTTGAAGGGTGGGGGGGAACAGCCCCAGCATTTT; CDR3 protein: CASSLKGGGEQPQHF
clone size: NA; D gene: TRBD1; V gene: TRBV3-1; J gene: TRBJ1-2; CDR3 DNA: TGTGCCAGCAGCCAAGAGTCCAGGGGGGGCTACACCTTC; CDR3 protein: CASSQESRGGYTF
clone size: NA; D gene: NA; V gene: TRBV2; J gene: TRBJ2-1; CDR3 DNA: TGTGCCAGCCGAAACGAGGGGGAGCAGTTCTTC; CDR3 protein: CASRNEGEQFF
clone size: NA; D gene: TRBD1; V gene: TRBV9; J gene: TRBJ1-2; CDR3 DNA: TGTGCCAGCAGCGTAGCGACAGGGATAGATCGTGGTGGCTACACCTTC; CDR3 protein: CASSVATGIDRGGYTF
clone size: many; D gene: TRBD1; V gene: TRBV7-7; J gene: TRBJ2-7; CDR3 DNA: TGTGCTAGCAGCTTAAACTCACAGGGGGAGCAGTACTTC; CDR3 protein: CASSLNSQGEQYF
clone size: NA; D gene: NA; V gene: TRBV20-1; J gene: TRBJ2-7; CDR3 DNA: TGCAGTGCTAGAGATCTCCCCGTCGGCGAGCAGTACTTC; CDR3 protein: CSARDLPVGEQYF
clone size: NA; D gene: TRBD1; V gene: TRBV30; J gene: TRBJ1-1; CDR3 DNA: TGTGCCTGGGACAGGGGAGAGAAGGTAGCTTTCTTT; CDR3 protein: CAWDRGEKVAFF
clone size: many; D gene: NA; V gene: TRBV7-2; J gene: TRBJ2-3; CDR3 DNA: TGTGCCAGCAGCTTAGTTAGCACAGGGAGGGATACGCAGTATTTT; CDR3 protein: CASSLVSTGRDTQYF
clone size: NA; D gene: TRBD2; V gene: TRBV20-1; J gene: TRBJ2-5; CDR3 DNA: TGCAGTGCTCGTAAAGCGGGACTAGCAATAGCAGAGACCCAGTACTTC; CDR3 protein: CSARKAGLAIAETQYF
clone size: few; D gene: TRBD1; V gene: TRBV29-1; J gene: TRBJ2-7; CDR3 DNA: TGCAGCGGATGGGACAGTACCTACGAGCAGTACTTC; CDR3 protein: CSGWDSTYEQYF
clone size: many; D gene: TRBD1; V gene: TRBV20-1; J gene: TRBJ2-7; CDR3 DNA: TGCAGTGCTAGACACCGGACAGGGACCTACGAGCAGTACTTC; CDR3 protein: CSARHRTGTYEQYF
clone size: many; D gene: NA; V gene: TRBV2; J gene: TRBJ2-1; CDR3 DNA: TGTGCCAGCTGGGTACTGGCCAATGAGCAGTTCTTC; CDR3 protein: CASWVLANEQFF
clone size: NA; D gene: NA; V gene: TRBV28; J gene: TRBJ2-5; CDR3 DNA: TGTGCCAGCAGACGGGCCCCACAAGAGACCCAGTACTTC; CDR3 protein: CASRRAPQETQYF
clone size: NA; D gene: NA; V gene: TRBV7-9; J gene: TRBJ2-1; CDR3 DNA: TGTGCCAGCAGCCCCCCTCCCGGGGTTGGCCACCAAGAGACCCAGTTCTTC; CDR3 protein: CASSPPPGVGHQETQFF
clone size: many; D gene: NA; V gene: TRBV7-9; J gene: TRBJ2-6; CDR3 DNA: TGTGCCAGCAGCCATCGGGACTCTGGGGCCAACGTCCTGACTTTC; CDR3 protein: CASSHRDSGANVLTF
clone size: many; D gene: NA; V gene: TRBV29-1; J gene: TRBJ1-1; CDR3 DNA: TGCAGCGTTAGGTCGGGGGTCCCTGAAGCTTTCTTT; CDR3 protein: CSVRSGVPEAFF
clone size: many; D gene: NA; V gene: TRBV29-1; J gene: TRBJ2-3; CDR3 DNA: TGCAGCGTTGACCGGGGCACAGATACGCAGTATTTT; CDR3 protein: CSVDRGTDTQYF
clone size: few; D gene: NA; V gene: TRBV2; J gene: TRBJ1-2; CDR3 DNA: TGTGCCAGCAGACCTACCTTCAGGAACTATGGCTACACCTTC; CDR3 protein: CASRPTFRNYGYTF
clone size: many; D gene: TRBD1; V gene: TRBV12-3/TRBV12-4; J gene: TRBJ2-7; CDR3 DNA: TGTGCCAGCAGTTACAAACCCGGGACAGGCTCCTACGAGCAGTACTTC; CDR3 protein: CASSYKPGTGSYEQYF
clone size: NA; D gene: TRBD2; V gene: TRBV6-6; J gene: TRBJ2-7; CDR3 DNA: TGTGCCAGCAGTTACTCGACTAGCGGGGACGAGCAGTACTTC; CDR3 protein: CASSYSTSGDEQYF
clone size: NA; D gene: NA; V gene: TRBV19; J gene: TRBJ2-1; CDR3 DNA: TGTGCCAGTTTCCCGGGACAGGCGGGGGAATTAAACAATGAGCAGTTCTTC; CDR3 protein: CASFPGQAGELNNEQFF
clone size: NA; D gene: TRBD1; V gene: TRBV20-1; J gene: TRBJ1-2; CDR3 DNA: TGCAGTGCTAGCCTCGAGACAGGGGACTATGGCTACACCTTC; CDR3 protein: CSASLETGDYGYTF
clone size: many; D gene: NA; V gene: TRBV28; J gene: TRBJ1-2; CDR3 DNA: TGTGCCAGCAGTCCTCCCCACAGGGATGGCTACACCTTC; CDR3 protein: CASSPPHRDGYTF
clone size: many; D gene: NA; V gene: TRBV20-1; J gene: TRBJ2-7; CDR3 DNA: TGCAGTGCTAGGGGTGCGTCGGGTGAGCAGTACTTC; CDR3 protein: CSARGASGEQYF
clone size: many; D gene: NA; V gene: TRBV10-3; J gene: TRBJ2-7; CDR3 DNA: TGTGCCATCAGTGAGATGAGCGAGCAGTACTTC; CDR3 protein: CAISEMSEQYF
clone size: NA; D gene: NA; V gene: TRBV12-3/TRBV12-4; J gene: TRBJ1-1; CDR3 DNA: TGTGCCAGCAGCGGACAGCTACTGAACACTGAAGCTTTCTTT; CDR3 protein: CASSGQLLNTEAFF
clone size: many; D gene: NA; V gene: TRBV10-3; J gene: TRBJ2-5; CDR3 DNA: TGTGCCATCAGGGGTTGGGACACGCCACAAGAGACCCAGTACTTC; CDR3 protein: CAIRGWDTPQETQYF
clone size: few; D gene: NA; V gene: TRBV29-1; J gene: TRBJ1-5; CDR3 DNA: TGCAGCGTTGTCTTGTATCCGGGAAGCAATCAGCCCCAGCATTTT; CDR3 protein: CSVVLYPGSNQPQHF